This TCR beta chain was sequenced for a study of blood T cell repertoires in COVID-19. About the study: PBMCs, B-cell-depleted T cells, or T cells provided the cDNA or gDNA that made up the material.

The protocol was immunoSEQ multiplex PCR, while the TCRdb copy is restricted to in-frame clones and leaves out a portion. The sample consists of about 370,000 clones, roughly nine tenths of them appearing once. A PCR-confirmed or clinician-diagnosed COVID-19 case had contacted exposed participants within 2 weeks of entry. The CDR3 covers 16 residues. Germline trimming cut 3 bases from V and 4 bases from J; bases unmatched to any gene: 6. Germline V lookup: CDR1 KGHDR, CDR2 SFDVKD. Sequencing was done on a sample of PBMCs or T cells enriched from blood (not recorded which). The source is a woman between 40 and 50 years old who had been exposed to COVID-19. The chain has TRBV24-1 and TRBJ1-5, with 9 bases matching TRBD1. The CDR3 DNA reads TGTGCCACCAGTGATGCGGCCGGGACAGGGAATCAGCCCCAGCATTTT. This encodes CATSDAAGTGNQPQHF.